The sequence of this TCR beta chain was determined in a study of somatic mutations in cytotoxic T cells in rheumatoid arthritis. The ends were cut back, 5 bases at V and 3 bases at J, with 10 bases in the middle. This CDR3 is 13 amino acids long. The germline gives CDR1 MDHEN, CDR2 SYDVKM. Only in-frame clones appear in the TCRdb table, and some are missing; sequencing was by immunoSEQ multiplex PCR. Of under 15,000 clones listed, around 74% are singletons. The sequenced sample was CD8+ T cells sorted from blood. This sequence originates from a woman in her thirties or forties in good health. The chain recombines TRBV28 with TRBJ1-1; tentative D call: TRBD1 (5 bases). CDR3 protein: CASSAYRYTEAFF. The CDR3 DNA reads as TGTGCCAGCAGTGCCTACAGGTACACTGAAGCTTTCTTT. Complete variable domain (other parts from reference TRBV28 and TRBJ1-1): DVKVTQSSRYLVKRTGEKVFLECVQDMDHENMFWYRQDPGLGLRLIYFSYDVKMKEKGDIPEGYSVSREKKERFSLILESASTNQTSMYLCASSAYRYTEAFFGQGTRLTVV.